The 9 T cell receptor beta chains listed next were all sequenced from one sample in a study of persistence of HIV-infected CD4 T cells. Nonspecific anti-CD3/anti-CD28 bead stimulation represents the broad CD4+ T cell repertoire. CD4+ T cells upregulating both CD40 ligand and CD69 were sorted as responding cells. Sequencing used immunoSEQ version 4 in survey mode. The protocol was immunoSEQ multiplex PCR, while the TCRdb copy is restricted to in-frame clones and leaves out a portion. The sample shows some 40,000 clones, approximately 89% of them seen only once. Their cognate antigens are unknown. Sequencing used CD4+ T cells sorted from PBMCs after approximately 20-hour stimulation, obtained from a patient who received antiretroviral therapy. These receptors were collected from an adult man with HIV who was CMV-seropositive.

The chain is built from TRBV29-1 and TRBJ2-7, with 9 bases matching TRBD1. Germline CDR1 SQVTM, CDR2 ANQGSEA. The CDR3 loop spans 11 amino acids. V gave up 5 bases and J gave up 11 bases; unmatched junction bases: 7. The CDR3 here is CSVLRGQGEYF. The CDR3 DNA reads TGCAGCGTTCTTCGGGGACAGGGAGAGTACTTC.

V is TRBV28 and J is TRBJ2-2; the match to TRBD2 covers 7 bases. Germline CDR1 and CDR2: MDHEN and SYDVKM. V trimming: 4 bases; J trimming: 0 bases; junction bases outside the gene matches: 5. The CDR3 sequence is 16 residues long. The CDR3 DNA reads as TGTGCCAGCAGTTCACCGAGCGGGGCGAACACCGGGGAGCTGTTTTTT. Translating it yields CASSSPSGANTGELFF.

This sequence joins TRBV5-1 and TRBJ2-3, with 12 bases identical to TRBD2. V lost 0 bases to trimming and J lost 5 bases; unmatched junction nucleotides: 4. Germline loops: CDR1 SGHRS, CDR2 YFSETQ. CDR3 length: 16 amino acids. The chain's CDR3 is CASSLAPTSGGDTQYF. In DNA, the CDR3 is TGCGCCAGCAGCTTGGCCCCGACTAGCGGGGGAGATACGCAGTATTTT.

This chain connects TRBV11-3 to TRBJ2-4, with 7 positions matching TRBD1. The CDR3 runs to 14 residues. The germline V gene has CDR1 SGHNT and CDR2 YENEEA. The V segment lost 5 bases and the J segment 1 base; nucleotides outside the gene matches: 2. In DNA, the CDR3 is TGTGCCAGCAGCCGAGGGGGCGCCAAAAACATTCAGTACTTC. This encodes CASSRGGAKNIQYF.

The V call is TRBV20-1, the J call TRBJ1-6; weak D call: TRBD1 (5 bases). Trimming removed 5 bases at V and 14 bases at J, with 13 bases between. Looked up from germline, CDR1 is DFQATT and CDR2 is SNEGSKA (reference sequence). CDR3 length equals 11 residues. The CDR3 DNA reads TGCAGTGCTGCCAGGGAAAACACCCTCCACTTT. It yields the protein CSAARENTLHF.

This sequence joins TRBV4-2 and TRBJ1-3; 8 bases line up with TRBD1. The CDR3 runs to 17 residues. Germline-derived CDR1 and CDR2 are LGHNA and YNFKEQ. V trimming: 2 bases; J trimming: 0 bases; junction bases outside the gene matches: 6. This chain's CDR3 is CASSQRQGTDSGNTIYF. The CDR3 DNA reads TGTGCCAGCAGCCAAAGACAGGGGACCGACTCTGGAAACACCATATATTTT.

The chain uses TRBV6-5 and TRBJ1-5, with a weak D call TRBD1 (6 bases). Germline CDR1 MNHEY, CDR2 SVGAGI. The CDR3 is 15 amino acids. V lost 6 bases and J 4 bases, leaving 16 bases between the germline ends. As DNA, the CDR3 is TGTGCCAGCAGCCCGGCGGGCCAGGGGAATCAGCCCCAGCATTTT. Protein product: CASSPAGQGNQPQHF.

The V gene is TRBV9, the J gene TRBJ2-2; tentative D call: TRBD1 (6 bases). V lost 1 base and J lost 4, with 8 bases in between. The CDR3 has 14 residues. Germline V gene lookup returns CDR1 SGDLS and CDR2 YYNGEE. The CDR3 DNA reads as TGTGCCAGCAGCGTACTACAGGGCACCGGGGAGCTGTTTTTT. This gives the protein CASSVLQGTGELFF.

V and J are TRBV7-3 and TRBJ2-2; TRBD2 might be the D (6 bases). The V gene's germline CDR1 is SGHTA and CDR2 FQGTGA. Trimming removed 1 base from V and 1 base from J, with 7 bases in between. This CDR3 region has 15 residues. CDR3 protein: CASSLRGVNTGELFF. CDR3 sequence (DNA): TGTGCCAGCAGCTTAAGGGGGGTGAACACCGGGGAGCTGTTTTTT. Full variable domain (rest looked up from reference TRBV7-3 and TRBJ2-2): GAGVSQTPSNKVTEKGKYVELRCDPISGHTALYWYRQSLGQGPEFLIYFQGTGAADDSGLPNDRFFAVRPEGSVSTLKIQRTERGDSAVYLCASSLRGVNTGELFFGEGSRLTVL.